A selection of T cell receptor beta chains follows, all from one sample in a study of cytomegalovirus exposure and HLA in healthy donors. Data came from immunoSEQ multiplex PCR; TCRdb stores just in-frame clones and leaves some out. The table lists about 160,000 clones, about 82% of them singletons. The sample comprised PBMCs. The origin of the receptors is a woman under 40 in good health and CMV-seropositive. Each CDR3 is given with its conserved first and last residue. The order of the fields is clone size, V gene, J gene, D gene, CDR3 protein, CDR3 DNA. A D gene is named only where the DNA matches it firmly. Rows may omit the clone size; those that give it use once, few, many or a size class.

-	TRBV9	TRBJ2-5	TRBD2	CASAYGASGGETQYF	TGTGCCAGCGCTTATGGGGCTAGCGGGGGTGAGACCCAGTACTTC
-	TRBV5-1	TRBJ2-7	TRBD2	CASSIGTSGDYEQYF	TGCGCCAGCAGTATCGGGACTAGCGGAGACTACGAGCAGTACTTC
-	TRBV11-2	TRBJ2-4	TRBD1	CASSATGTDKNIQYF	TGTGCCAGCAGCGCAACCGGGACAGATAAAAACATTCAGTACTTC
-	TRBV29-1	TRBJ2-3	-	CSVLTDTQYF	TGCAGCGTCCTCACAGATACGCAGTATTTT
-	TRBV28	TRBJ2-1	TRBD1	CASSSQGRPYNEQFF	TGTGCCAGCAGCTCACAGGGGCGACCCTACAATGAGCAGTTCTTC
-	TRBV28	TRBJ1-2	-	CASSFRSTGYTF	TGTGCCAGCAGTTTCAGGTCGACCGGCTACACCTTC
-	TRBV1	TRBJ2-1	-	CTSSRSGSSNHEQFF	TGCACCAGCAGCCGCTCGGGATCGTCAAATCATGAGCAGTTCTTC
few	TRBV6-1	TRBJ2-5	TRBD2	CASKVAGGRETQYF	TGTGCCAGCAAGGTTGCGGGCGGGAGGGAGACCCAGTACTTC
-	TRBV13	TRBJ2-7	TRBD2	CASSFGAGGLKYEQYF	TGTGCCAGCAGCTTTGGAGCGGGGGGCCTTAAGTACGAGCAGTACTTC
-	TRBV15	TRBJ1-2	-	CATSRWGISNYGYTF	TGTGCCACCAGCAGGTGGGGCATATCTAACTATGGCTACACCTTC
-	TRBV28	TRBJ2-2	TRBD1	CASSSPGQGLSGELFF	TGTGCCAGCAGTTCCCCGGGACAGGGTTTATCCGGGGAGCTGTTTTTT
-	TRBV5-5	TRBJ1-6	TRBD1	CASSPTTGRGDSPLHF	TGTGCCAGCAGCCCAACGACAGGGCGGGGAGATTCACCCCTCCACTTT
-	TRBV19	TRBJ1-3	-	CASSLEAAGNTIYF	TGTGCCAGTAGCCTCGAGGCAGCTGGAAACACCATATATTTT
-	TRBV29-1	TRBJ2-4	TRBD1	CSATGGVKRNIQYF	TGCAGCGCGACAGGGGGCGTTAAGAGGAACATTCAGTACTTC
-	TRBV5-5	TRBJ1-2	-	CASSLAPTVNYGYTF	TGTGCCAGCAGCTTGGCTCCGACTGTAAACTATGGCTACACCTTC
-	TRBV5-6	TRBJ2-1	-	CASSYYGTEQFF	TGTGCCAGCAGCTATTACGGGACAGAGCAGTTCTTC
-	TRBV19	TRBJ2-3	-	CASSSSPGTQYF	TGTGCCAGTAGTTCCTCCCCCGGGACGCAGTATTTT
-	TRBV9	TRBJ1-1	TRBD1	CASSGTGRSEAFF	TGTGCCAGCAGCGGGACAGGGAGGTCTGAAGCTTTCTTT
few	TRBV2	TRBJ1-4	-	CASSERAGLINEKLFF	TGTGCCAGCAGTGAACGGGCAGGGTTGATTAATGAAAAACTGTTTTTT
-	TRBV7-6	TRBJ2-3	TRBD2	CASSPRTSQSTDTQYF	TGTGCCAGCAGCCCCCGGACTAGTCAGAGCACAGATACGCAGTATTTT
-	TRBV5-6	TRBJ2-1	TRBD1	CASSFSGTGPIEARFF	TGTGCCAGCAGCTTCTCCGGGACAGGGCCAATCGAAGCCAGGTTCTTC
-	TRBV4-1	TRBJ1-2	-	CASSQGEGSGYTF	TGCGCCAGCAGCCAAGGAGAGGGTAGTGGCTACACCTTC
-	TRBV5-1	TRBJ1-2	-	CASSSGEAPPYGYTF	TGCGCCAGCAGCTCGGGTGAGGCCCCCCCTTATGGCTACACCTTC
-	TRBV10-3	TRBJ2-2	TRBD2	CAIGGLAGGNTGELFF	TGTGCCATCGGGGGACTAGCGGGGGGTAACACCGGGGAGCTGTTTTTT
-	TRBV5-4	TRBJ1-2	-	CASSNPRDSNYGYTF	TGTGCCAGCAGCAACCCCAGGGACTCCAACTATGGCTACACCTTC
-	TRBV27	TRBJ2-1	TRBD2	CASSLLRGGGEQFF	TGTGCCAGCAGTTTATTACGGGGGGGAGGTGAGCAGTTCTTC
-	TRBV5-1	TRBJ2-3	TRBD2	CASRVAFGTSGGTDTQYF	TGCGCCAGCAGGGTAGCCTTTGGCACTAGCGGGGGCACAGATACGCAGTATTTT